This T cell receptor beta chain was recorded in a study of OX40 agonist ivuxolimab in advanced cancers. Background on the study: Intravenous ivuxolimab at 0.01 to 10 mg/kg was given to patients every 2 weeks.

Blood got drawn at baseline, again on cycle 4 day 1, and then on cycle 7 day 1. Findings of the study overall: In general, CD8+ T cells held more expanded clones than CD4+ did, on average. Several nonresponders also turned out to have low normalized T-cell clonal expansion.

Comments on this clone: Antigen: not known.

Germline V gene lookup returns CDR1 SGHAT and CDR2 FQDESV (reference sequence). CDR3 size: 14 residues. J lost 3 bases, V lost 5 bases, and 4 bases had no gene match. Profiled with immunoSEQ multiplex PCR; TCRdb holds only in-frame clones, not every one. The table records more than 40,000 clones, 88% of them present only once. This receptor was obtained from an adult with an advanced solid tumor such as melanoma, head and neck, liver or kidney cancer. The source material was CD4+ or CD8+ T cells sorted from blood, sampled in a trial of the OX40 agonist ivuxolimab. The chain employs TRBV11-1 and TRBJ2-7; TRBD1 agrees at 10 bases. The CDR3 region is CASSPDRGLYEQYF. In DNA form, the CDR3 reads TGTGCCAGCAGCCCCGACAGGGGGCTCTACGAGCAGTACTTC.